A selection of T cell receptor beta chains follows, all from one sample in a study of blood T cell repertoires in COVID-19. TCRdb's table, derived via immunoSEQ multiplex PCR, lists solely in-frame clones and lacks some. The sample records more than 70,000 clones, around nine tenths being singletons. Sequenced input: peripheral blood. These receptors were collected from a woman between 18 and 29 years old with acute or convalescent COVID-19. Each CDR3 is given with its conserved first and last residue.

CDR3	V	J
CASRRSGARTDTQYF	TRBV6-5	TRBJ2-3
CASSQTGSTSGEQYF	TRBV18	TRBJ2-7
CASSRGGSLLEQYF	TRBV5-1	TRBJ2-7
CASSRGRGITTEAFF	TRBV3-1/TRBV3-2	TRBJ1-1
CASSSDNYNEQFF	TRBV6-5	TRBJ2-1
CASSGGAGGGTDTQYF	TRBV9	TRBJ2-3
CASSFYWDSAYGYTF	TRBV5-6	TRBJ1-2
CSVAAGGHEQYF	TRBV29-1	TRBJ2-7
CASSSMTSAGELFF	TRBV5-6	TRBJ2-2
CASSQETGAVLSYEQYF	TRBV3-1/TRBV3-2	TRBJ2-7
CAGRTGFGTEAFF	TRBV2	TRBJ1-1
CASSPLLAGELRETQYF	TRBV11-2	TRBJ2-5
CASSRAAGEITEAFF	TRBV5-1	TRBJ1-1
CAWSVAGGPYEQYF	TRBV30	TRBJ2-7
CASSLVLGQGAVGYTF	TRBV7-2	TRBJ1-2
CASSFSWSGNTDTQYF	TRBV6-5	TRBJ2-3
CASSLVGRGRSPLHF	TRBV7-8	TRBJ1-6
CASSLGGGGTEAFF	TRBV5-6	TRBJ1-1
CASSESRGGNTIYF	TRBV2	TRBJ1-3
CASSYSNRGPYNEQFF	TRBV6-5	TRBJ2-1
CSVLVGDGTYNEQFF	TRBV29-1	TRBJ2-1
CAWAQGPYSNQPQHF	TRBV30	TRBJ1-5
CAISRVGYTF	TRBV6-4	TRBJ1-2
CASSQVPLPGTQYF	TRBV4-1	TRBJ2-5
CASSLADRAGGGYTF	TRBV5-1	TRBJ1-2
CASSQGSGYTGELFF	TRBV3-1/TRBV3-2	TRBJ2-2
CASSDLSRSGEKLFF	TRBV6-1	TRBJ1-4
CSVGSINEKLFF	TRBV29-1	TRBJ1-4
CASSQAGLISYNEQFF	TRBV5-4	TRBJ2-1
CASSLSGQGDYTF	TRBV5-1	TRBJ1-2
CASSLDRGGRNEQFF	TRBV5-1	TRBJ2-1
CASSYEQGGELFF	TRBV6-5	TRBJ2-2